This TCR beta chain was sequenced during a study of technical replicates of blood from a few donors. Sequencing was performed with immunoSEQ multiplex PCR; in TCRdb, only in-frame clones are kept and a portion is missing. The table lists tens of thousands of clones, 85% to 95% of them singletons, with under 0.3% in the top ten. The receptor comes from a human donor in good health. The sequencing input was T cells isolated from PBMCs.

CDR3 region: CASSPSGVYEQYF. The CDR3 nucleotides are TGTGCCAGCTCACCGTCCGGGGTCTACGAGCAGTACTTC. This chain uses TRBV18 with TRBJ2-7, with a possible D match to TRBD2 (5 bases). Germline V gene lookup returns CDR1 KGHSH and CDR2 LQKENI. V dropped 3 bases and J dropped 3 bases, with 9 bases sitting between them. The CDR3 has 13 amino acids.